This passage covers 9 T cell receptor beta chains from one sample sequenced in a study of human T cells and chemical hapten exposure. TCRdb re-called the RACE reads with MiXCR, one entry per CDR3 protein. The sample contains roughly 88,000 distinct CDR3 sequences, around 10% of which appear only once. Documented time point: pre-sensitization, week 0. This sample's treatment: therapeutic diphenylcyclopropenone sensitization with weekly scalp DPC. This material consisted of whole blood, taken in connection with sensitization to the hapten diphenylcyclopropenone (DPC). Every receptor here comes from a woman aged 40-49 years with alopecia areata. Some clones in this sample may be carry-over from other donors' samples.

This chain uses TRBV12-3 or TRBV12-4 with TRBJ2-5; possible D gene TRBD2, 6 bases. This CDR3 contains 13 residues. Trimming pared 2 bases from V and 5 bases from J, leaving 9 bases between. For the CDR3, the DNA is TGTGCCAGCAGTTTACGGCTAGCGGAGACCCAGTACTTC. It specifies CASSLRLAETQYF.

The chain joins TRBV20-1 to TRBJ1-1; TRBD1 is a possible D gene (5 bases). V was clipped by 5 bases and J by 1 base, with 11 bases between them. Germline V gene sequence: CDR1 DFQATT, CDR2 SNEGSKA (reference sequence). The CDR3 is made up of 13 amino acids. The CDR3 protein is CSAVEQANTEAFF. The CDR3 DNA is TGCAGTGCTGTCGAACAGGCGAACACTGAAGCTTTCTTT.

This clonotype came up many times. V gene TRBV11-2 combines with J gene TRBJ2-1; D uncertain. This CDR3 is 13 amino acids long. The ends were cut back, 1 base at V and 1 base at J, with 2 bases in the middle. CDR1 SGHAT and CDR2 FQNNGV come from the germline V gene. The CDR3 bases are TGTGCCAGCAGCTTAGCTTCCTACAATGAGCAGTTCTTC. This codes for CASSLASYNEQFF. Together with reference TRBV11-2 and TRBJ2-1, the CDR3 gives the full variable domain: EAGVAQSPRYKIIEKRQSVAFWCNPISGHATLYWYQQILGQGPKLLIQFQNNGVVDDSQLPKDRFSAERLKGVDSTLKIQPAKLEDSAVYLCASSLASYNEQFFGPGTRLTVL.

The chain combines TRBV30 with TRBJ2-7; D call uncertain. The CDR3 covers 12 residues. Trimming removed 0 bases from V and 7 bases from J, with 10 bases in between. Germline V gene lookup returns CDR1 GTSNPN and CDR2 SVGIG (reference sequence). This CDR3 reads CAWSVLRFEQYF. The CDR3 DNA reads TGTGCCTGGAGTGTGCTTAGATTTGAGCAGTACTTC.

This clonotype was observed a few times. The genes are TRBV7-6 and TRBJ1-1; no firm D call. Between the trimmed V and J ends, which lost 3 bases and 0 bases, there was a span of 8 bases. CDR3 length: 14 amino acids. CDR1 is SGHVS and CDR2 is FNYEAQ in the germline V gene. The CDR3 loop is CASSLNEMNTEAFF. The CDR3 DNA reads as TGTGCCAGCAGCTTGAACGAGATGAACACTGAAGCTTTCTTT.

This clonotype was seen ten or more times. The chain links TRBV15 to TRBJ1-1; D remains unclear. In germline, CDR1 is LNHNV, CDR2 YYDKDF (reference sequence). CDR3 length: 14 amino acids. V lost 1 base and J lost 5, with 11 bases in between. CDR3 bases: TGTGCCACCAGCAGAGCCCGATTCGGGACTGAAGCTTTCTTT. Protein product: CATSRARFGTEAFF.

This chain uses TRBV29-1 with TRBJ1-1, with 7 bases matching TRBD1. The ends lost 4 bases at V and 6 bases at J; junction bases unmatched: 8. The CDR3 has 13 residues. Germline V lookup: CDR1 SQVTM, CDR2 ANQGSEA. For the CDR3, the DNA is TGCAGCGTTGTCTACGGCAGGGGGGCTGAAGCTTTCTTT. This translates into CSVVYGRGAEAFF.

This clonotype has just a few counts. The chain joins TRBV12-3 or TRBV12-4 to TRBJ1-2, with D maybe TRBD1 (5 bases). The CDR3 is 12 residues long. Trimming took off 5 bases at V and 7 bases at J, with 11 bases between the two ends. The CDR3 here is CASSGDASGYTF. For the CDR3, the DNA is TGTGCCAGCAGTGGGGACGCTAGTGGCTACACCTTC.

This clonotype has just a few counts. CDR3 coding DNA: TGTGCCAGCAGTATGTTGGGGCCTGACTACAATGAGCAGTTCTTC. Protein: CASSMLGPDYNEQFF. V and J are TRBV12-3 or TRBV12-4 and TRBJ2-1, with D possibly TRBD1 on 5 matching bases. The CDR3 length is 15 residues. The V and J ends lost 5 bases and 3 bases respectively, with 14 bases between them.